These 22 T cell receptor beta chains came from one sample sequenced in a study of blood T cell repertoires in COVID-19. Method: immunoSEQ multiplex PCR; TCRdb's copy keeps in-frame clones and lacks some. The sample lists more than 85,000 clones, around 86% seen once, with approximately 38% in the top ten. What was sequenced was peripheral blood. The origin of the receptors is an elderly man with acute or convalescent COVID-19.

Details on this clone: A junction end diverges from the germline sequence, so it may reflect a read error. The V gene is TRBV5-1, the J gene TRBJ1-2; D possibly corresponds to TRBD1 (6 bases). The germline gives CDR1 SGHRS, CDR2 YFSETQ. The CDR3 totals 13 residues. DNA for the CDR3: TGCGCCAGCAGCTCCAGACAGGAGTATGCCTACACCTTC. Translation gives CASSSRQEYAYTF.

In its sample, this clone was seen a few times. The rearrangement uses TRBV27 and TRBJ1-5; possibly TRBD1 for D (6 bases). V lost 10 bases to trimming and J lost 5 bases, with 15 bases between them. There are 13 residues in the CDR3. CDR1 is MNHEY, CDR2 SMNVEV, per germline (reference sequence). The CDR3 loop reads CATRDNIYQPQHF. The CDR3 nucleotides read TGTGCCACCCGGGACAACATCTATCAGCCCCAGCATTTT.

The chain is built from TRBV5-6 and TRBJ2-1; 7 nucleotides align to TRBD1. V lost 7 bases and J lost 6; bases outside the gene matches: 4. The CDR3 covers 12 residues. Germline V gene data show CDR1 as SGHDT and CDR2 as YYEEEE. CDR3 protein: CASYRGTNEQFF. In DNA, the CDR3 is TGTGCCAGCTACAGGGGAACCAATGAGCAGTTCTTC.

This clone has more than one count but fewer than ten. J is TRBJ2-7 and V is TRBV6-2 or TRBV6-3; TRBD1 is a possible D gene (6 bases). This CDR3 is 15 amino acids long. The germline V gene has CDR1 MNHEY and CDR2 SVGEGT. V gave up 0 bases and J gave up 6 bases, with 15 bases separating them. The DNA of the CDR3 is TGTGCCAGCAGTTACTCGCAGGGGAAGGGTCCCGAGCAGTACTTC. This codes for CASSYSQGKGPEQYF.

This clone was detected only a few times. The gene calls are TRBV5-1 and TRBJ2-2, with 7 bases aligning to TRBD1. Germline trimming cut 0 bases from V and 0 bases from J; bases unmatched to any gene: 2. Germline lookup yields CDR1 SGHRS and CDR2 YFSETQ. The CDR3 extends over 16 amino acids. DNA of the CDR3: TGCGCCAGCAGCTTGGAGGACAGGACGAACACCGGGGAGCTGTTTTTT. It translates to CASSLEDRTNTGELFF.

The V gene is TRBV30, the J gene TRBJ1-1; D not resolved. Germline lookup yields CDR1 GTSNPN and CDR2 SVGIG (reference sequence). Trimming took off 2 bases at V and 1 base at J, with 8 bases between the two ends. The CDR3 is 13 amino acids. The CDR3 sequence is CAWSLRENTEAFF. The CDR3 coding sequence is TGTGCCTGGAGTCTCCGGGAGAACACTGAAGCTTTCTTT.

This rearrangement joins TRBV9 to TRBJ2-3; TRBD2 aligns across 12 bases. Germline CDR1 reads SGDLS; CDR2 reads YYNGEE. J lost 0 bases, V lost 4 bases, and 6 bases had no gene match. The CDR3 spans 17 residues. DNA for the CDR3: TGTGCCAGCAGCCCTCGGACTAGCGGGACAAGCACAGATACGCAGTATTTT. Translated: CASSPRTSGTSTDTQYF.

The V call is TRBV5-4, the J call TRBJ2-2, with 9 bases aligning to TRBD2. Germline CDR1 reads SGHNT; CDR2 reads YYREEE (reference sequence). J gave up 7 bases and V 3 bases, and 7 bases lay outside the gene matches. The CDR3 is made up of 15 amino acids. This CDR3 is CASSSTSGRGGELFF. CDR3 nucleotides: TGTGCCAGCAGCTCGACTAGCGGACGGGGCGGGGAGCTGTTTTTT.

This clone was counted a few times. This rearrangement joins TRBV28 to TRBJ1-2; D might be TRBD1 (6 bases). This CDR3 has 14 amino acids. Germline V gene lookup returns CDR1 MDHEN and CDR2 SYDVKM. V was clipped by 5 bases and J by 3 bases, with 13 bases between them. For the CDR3, the DNA is TGTGCCAGCAGTCCGCCACAGGGCCACTATGGCTACACCTTC. Translating gives CASSPPQGHYGYTF.

This chain joins TRBV18 and TRBJ1-1, with 7 bases matching TRBD1. Germline V lookup: CDR1 KGHSH, CDR2 LQKENI. V lost 3 bases, J lost 1 base, and 8 bases stayed unmatched. The length of the CDR3 is 16 residues. The CDR3 DNA reads as TGTGCCAGCTCACCCCCCCTACAGGGGAGGAACACTGAAGCTTTCTTT. Translating gives CASSPPLQGRNTEAFF.

V gene TRBV7-2 combines with J gene TRBJ1-2; maybe TRBD1 (5 bases). Germline CDR1 SGHTA, CDR2 FQGNSA. Trimming shortened V by 5 bases and J by 2 bases, and 15 bases separated the two germline ends. The CDR3 covers 15 residues. CDR3 amino acids: CASSPRQRRNYGYTF. The CDR3 region has the DNA TGTGCCAGCAGCCCACGACAGAGACGAAACTATGGCTACACCTTC.

This clone was counted only a few times. The chain has TRBV6-6 and TRBJ1-2, with TRBD1 as a possible D gene (5 bases). CDR3 length: 15 amino acids. CDR1 is MNHNY, CDR2 SVGAGI, per germline (reference sequence). V was cut by 6 bases and J by 3 bases, with 17 bases left in between. The CDR3 nucleotides read TGTGCCAGCAGGCCTATTCGGGGGTCCTACTATGGCTACACCTTC. Translation: CASRPIRGSYYGYTF.

The V call is TRBV5-1, the J call TRBJ2-3, with 7 bases aligning to TRBD2. This CDR3 comprises 16 residues. The V segment lost 0 bases and the J segment 2 bases; nucleotides outside the gene matches: 6. Germline V lookup: CDR1 SGHRS, CDR2 YFSETQ. The CDR3 here is CASSLGLAFYTDTQYF. The CDR3 nucleotides read TGCGCCAGCAGCTTGGGACTAGCTTTTTACACAGATACGCAGTATTTT.

The J gene is TRBJ1-4, the V gene TRBV5-1; no reliable D call. The germline gives CDR1 SGHRS, CDR2 YFSETQ. CDR3 length: 13 amino acids. Trimming cost V 0 bases and J 8 bases, with 8 bases left between them. The CDR3 is CASSLGTAEKLFF. CDR3 in DNA: TGCGCCAGCAGCTTGGGGACTGCCGAAAAACTGTTTTTT.

The chain is built from TRBV6-4 and TRBJ1-2, with a weak D call TRBD1 (6 bases). V was cut by 4 bases and J by 2 bases, with 11 bases left in between. CDR1 is MRHNA, CDR2 SNTAGT, per germline. The CDR3 length is 14 residues. The CDR3 DNA reads as TGTGCCAGCAGTGCACAACAGGGAAACTATGGCTACACCTTC. Its protein product is CASSAQQGNYGYTF.

Turning to this clone: A read error may account for a junction end that differs from germline. The chain couples TRBV7-7 to TRBJ2-1, with TRBD2 matching 10 bases. Germline-derived CDR1 and CDR2 are SSHAT and FNYEAQ (reference sequence). CDR3 length: 17 amino acids. CDR3 DNA sequence: TGTGCTAGCAGCTACATTAGCGGGAGGTACTCCTACAATGAGCAGTTCTTC. Translated, it gives CASSYISGRYSYNEQFF.

The chain couples TRBV2 to TRBJ2-1, with 14 positions matching TRBD2. J lost 8 bases, V lost 6 bases, and 6 bases had no gene match. Per the germline V gene, CDR1 is SNHLY and CDR2 is FYNNEI. This CDR3 spans 15 amino acids. In DNA, the CDR3 is TGTGCCAGCAGAGCGGGACTAGCGGGAGTCTATGAGCAGTTCTTC. This codes for CASRAGLAGVYEQFF.

This chain links TRBV7-2 with TRBJ2-3; 8 nucleotides line up with TRBD2. The CDR3 consists of 14 residues. CDR1 is SGHTA, CDR2 FQGNSA, per germline. Trimming took 5 bases from V and 4 from J; bases not matched to a gene: 5. The CDR3: CASSLGLASDTQYF. CDR3 nucleotides: TGTGCCAGCAGCCTCGGACTAGCCTCAGATACGCAGTATTTT.

The sample holds a few counts of this clone. The V gene is TRBV14, the J gene TRBJ1-6; D gene ambiguous. Germline CDR1 SGHDN, CDR2 FVKESK. The CDR3 loop spans 12 amino acids. V was cut by 1 base and J by 10 bases, with 5 bases left in between. The CDR3 reads CASSQVGSPLHF. The CDR3 DNA reads TGTGCCAGCAGCCAAGTCGGGTCACCCCTCCACTTT. Drawing the rest from reference TRBV14 and TRBJ1-6, the complete variable domain is EAGVTQFPSHSVIEKGQTVTLRCDPISGHDNLYWYRRVMGKEIKFLLHFVKESKQDESGMPNNRFLAERTGGTYSTLKVQPAELEDSGVYFCASSQVGSPLHFGNGTRLTVT.

The chain joins TRBV6-2 or TRBV6-3 to TRBJ2-1; 13 bases fit TRBD2. The CDR3 loop spans 17 amino acids. V dropped 4 bases and J dropped 14; count of bases not matched to a gene: 17. The V gene's germline CDR1 is MNHEY and CDR2 SVGEGT. The CDR3 is CASSWTSGSTVLSGEFF. For the CDR3, the DNA is TGTGCCAGCAGTTGGACTAGCGGGAGTACGGTTTTATCAGGGGAGTTCTTC.

The chain joins TRBV5-5 to TRBJ2-2, with TRBD1 matching over 10 bases. Germline CDR1 reads SGHKS; CDR2 reads YYEKEE (reference sequence). This CDR3 is built from 15 residues. J lost 4 bases, V lost 5 bases, and 5 bases had no gene match. CDR3 nucleotide sequence: TGTGCCAGCAGGTCGGGACAGGGGTTCACCGGGGAGCTGTTTTTT. This gives the protein CASRSGQGFTGELFF.

A remark on this clone: This CDR3 is also generated by other DNA sequences in the sample. J is TRBJ2-5 and V is TRBV7-2, with 9 bases matching TRBD1. The CDR3 length is 14 residues. V shed 2 bases, J shed 5 bases, and the junction held 3 bases outside the gene matches. From germline, CDR1 is SGHTA and CDR2 FQGNSA. CDR3 nucleotide sequence: TGTGCCAGCAGCTTAACAGGGGGCGCGGAGACCCAGTACTTC. Translating gives CASSLTGGAETQYF.